Below, 27 T cell receptor beta chains from the same sample are listed, as sequenced in a study of shared clonotypes between healthy human individuals (dated by TCRdb to between 2020 and 2021). The method behind the library was the immunoSEQ multiplex PCR assay. As stored in TCRdb, this immuneACCESS dataset retains in-frame rearrangements with V and J assigned. A fraction of the clones does not appear; measured against another copy, unresolved V genes explain less than half of the discrepancy, and the remainder lacks a known reason. The sample profile shows over 2,000,000 clones; over 85% of them were found once. Over 1.5% of the sample comes from the top ten. CD8 naive samples were obtained by positive selection for CCR7 among CD45RO-negative cells, yielding a CD45RA+CCR7+ population from which TemRA cells were excluded. The sequenced sample consisted of naive CD8+ T cells from PBMCs. In light of the paper, this sample's cell subset or site label describes: CD45RA+CCR7+. These receptors were obtained from a man aged 18 to 30 in good health. Some clones in this sample may be carry-over from other donors' samples.

The V call is TRBV4-1, the J call TRBJ2-3; D assignment may be TRBD1 or TRBD2 (6 bases each). There are 15 residues in the CDR3. V was trimmed by 3 bases and J by 5 bases, leaving 15 bases between them. Germline-derived CDR1 and CDR2 are MGHRA and YSYEKL. The CDR3 protein is CASSQGGGKGDTQYF. As DNA, the CDR3 is TGCGCCAGCAGCCAGGGGGGCGGGAAGGGAGATACGCAGTATTTT.

The V gene is TRBV6-6, the J gene TRBJ2-1; TRBD2 aligns across 7 bases. This CDR3 is 15 amino acids long. Looked up from germline, CDR1 is MNHNY and CDR2 is SVGAGI (reference sequence). V lost 4 bases, J lost 9 bases, and 12 bases stayed unmatched. For the CDR3, the DNA is TGTGCCAGCAGTTTGCGGGAGAGGTTCGTCGCTGAGCAGTTCTTC. The encoded protein is CASSLRERFVAEQFF.

The rearrangement joins TRBV5-1 to TRBJ2-2, with 11 bases aligning to TRBD1. The V segment lost 0 bases and the J segment 5 bases; nucleotides outside the gene matches: 6. The CDR3 extends over 17 amino acids. Germline-derived CDR1 and CDR2 are SGHRS and YFSETQ. This CDR3 reads CASSLAGQGVWTGELFF. For the CDR3, the DNA is TGCGCCAGCAGCTTGGCGGGACAGGGGGTTTGGACCGGGGAGCTGTTTTTT.

V is TRBV6-5 and J is TRBJ2-2; 12 bases are a match to TRBD2. V gave up 2 bases and J gave up 10 bases; unmatched junction bases: 8. CDR1 and CDR2 (germline): MNHEY, SVGAGI. This CDR3 spans 16 amino acids. The CDR3: CASSYPLAGGPVELFF. In DNA, the CDR3 is TGTGCCAGCAGTTACCCTCTAGCGGGAGGGCCAGTGGAGCTGTTTTTT.

This clone appeared a single time. The gene calls are TRBV28 and TRBJ2-5; no firm D call. The V and J ends lost 5 bases and 6 bases respectively, with 16 bases between them. Germline V gene lookup returns CDR1 MDHEN and CDR2 SYDVKM. CDR3 length: 14 residues. CDR3 nucleotide sequence: TGTGCCAGCAGTCCCACGTATGAGGTGAAGACCCAGTACTTC. This translates into CASSPTYEVKTQYF.

The chain uses TRBV11-2 and TRBJ2-7; maybe TRBD2 (6 bases). Trimming took 5 bases from V and 2 from J, leaving 7 bases between them. The CDR3 spans 12 residues. Germline V gene lookup returns CDR1 SGHAT and CDR2 FQNNGV. In DNA, the CDR3 is TGTGCCAGCAGCGGGAGGCCCTACGAGCAGTACTTC. It translates to CASSGRPYEQYF.

The V gene is TRBV30, the J gene TRBJ1-2; no clear D. Germline V CDR1 and CDR2: GTSNPN, SVGIG (reference sequence). Trimming took off 6 bases at V and 3 bases at J, with 8 bases between the two ends. The length of the CDR3 is 11 residues. CDR3 in amino acids: CACWPDYGYTF. The CDR3 DNA reads as TGTGCCTGTTGGCCGGACTATGGCTACACCTTC. Based on the CDR3 plus reference TRBV30 and TRBJ1-2, the full variable domain is SQTIHQWPATLVQPVGSPLSLECTVEGTSNPNLYWYRQAAGRGLQLLFYSVGIGQISSEVPQNLSASRPQDRQFILSSKKLLLSDSGFYLCACWPDYGYTFGSGTRLTVV.

The gene calls are TRBV27 and TRBJ2-7; D assignment may be TRBD1 or TRBD2 (7 bases each). The CDR3 spans 14 residues. Germline assignment: CDR1 MNHEY and CDR2 SMNVEV (reference sequence). The V gene lost 3 bases and the J gene lost 7 bases, with 16 bases spanning the gap. CDR3 residues: CASSFQGEGREQYF. CDR3 nucleotides: TGTGCCAGCAGTTTTCAGGGGGAGGGCCGAGAGCAGTACTTC.

The chain employs TRBV5-4 and TRBJ1-5, with no clear D. This CDR3 spans 14 amino acids. The V gene lost 7 bases and the J gene lost 0 bases, with 11 bases spanning the gap. CDR1 and CDR2 from the germline V gene are SGHNT and YYREEE (reference sequence). CDR3 residues: CASGPGPSNQPQHF. The CDR3 coding sequence is TGTGCCAGCGGTCCAGGCCCTAGCAATCAGCCCCAGCATTTT.

The chain joins TRBV5-4 to TRBJ2-3, with TRBD1 matching 9 bases. The CDR3 sequence is 15 residues long. From germline, CDR1 is SGHNT and CDR2 YYREEE (reference sequence). Germline trimming cut 0 bases from V and 4 bases from J; bases unmatched to any gene: 3. The CDR3 loop reads CASSLGTGGPDTQYF. In DNA, the CDR3 is TGTGCCAGCAGCTTGGGAACAGGGGGCCCAGATACGCAGTATTTT.

This chain connects TRBV19 to TRBJ1-1, with D possibly being TRBD1 (6 bases). The germline gives CDR1 LNHDA, CDR2 SQIVND (reference sequence). V was pared by 6 bases and J by 8 bases, with 16 bases between. This CDR3 contains 13 residues. The CDR3 here is CASRAPTGTEAFF. The CDR3 DNA is TGTGCCAGTAGAGCGCCGACAGGTACAGAAGCTTTCTTT. Full variable domain (missing parts from reference TRBV19 and TRBJ1-1): DGGITQSPKYLFRKEGQNVTLSCEQNLNHDAMYWYRQDPGQGLRLIYYSQIVNDFQKGDIAEGYSVSREKKESFPLTVTSAQKNPTAFYLCASRAPTGTEAFFGQGTRLTVV.

The V and J genes are TRBV21-1 and TRBJ2-7; the D call TRBD2 from the table was never checked on the DNA. TRBV21-1 is a known pseudogene. The CDR3 is made up of 17 amino acids. CDR3 nucleotides: TGTGCCAGCAGCAAAGCGCGTTTTCAAGCGGGAGTCTACGAGCAGTACTTC. As protein: CASSKARFQAGVYEQYF.

This chain joins TRBV7-6 and TRBJ2-7; 10 bases match TRBD2. This CDR3 is 15 amino acids long. CDR1 and CDR2 (germline): SGHVS, FNYEAQ. The trim removed 5 bases at V and 5 bases at J, leaving 9 bases unmatched. CDR3 in amino acids: CASSPSGRETHEQYF. The DNA of the CDR3 is TGTGCCAGCAGCCCCAGCGGGAGGGAGACCCACGAGCAGTACTTC. Full variable domain (outside the CDR3, taken from reference TRBV7-6 and TRBJ2-7): GAGVSQSPRYKVTKRGQDVALRCDPISGHVSLYWYRQALGQGPEFLTYFNYEAQQDKSGLPNDRFSAERPEGSISTLTIQRTEQRDSAMYRCASSPSGRETHEQYFGPGTRLTVT.

This clone was observed once. The chain employs TRBV9 and TRBJ2-7; the D gene is possibly TRBD2 (5 bases). The CDR3 has 15 residues. Trimming removed 3 bases from V and 3 bases from J, with 16 bases in between. Germline CDR1 is SGDLS and CDR2 is YYNGEE. The CDR3 reads CASSAGTSPLYEQYF. In DNA, the CDR3 is TGTGCCAGCAGCGCGGGAACCTCTCCACTCTACGAGCAGTACTTC.

The chain joins TRBV27 to TRBJ2-7, with D possibly being TRBD1 or TRBD2 (5 bases each). V was shortened by 5 bases and J by 2 bases, with 16 bases between the two germline ends. This CDR3 contains 15 residues. Germline loops: CDR1 MNHEY, CDR2 SMNVEV (reference sequence). CDR3 in amino acids: CASSGLSWGPYEQYF. CDR3 nucleotide sequence: TGTGCCAGCAGTGGGCTGTCTTGGGGACCCTACGAGCAGTACTTC.

V usage is TRBV18 and J usage is TRBJ1-1; D may be TRBD1 (5 bases). V lost 0 bases to trimming and J lost 1 base, with 9 bases between them. Germline CDR1 reads KGHSH; CDR2 reads LQKENI. This CDR3 is built from 15 residues. The CDR3 protein is CASSPPADTNTEAFF. CDR3 nucleotide sequence: TGTGCCAGCTCACCACCGGCGGACACGAACACTGAAGCTTTCTTT.

This rearrangement joins TRBV28 to TRBJ1-1; D possibly corresponds to TRBD1 (6 bases). CDR3 size: 15 residues. Germline CDR1 MDHEN, CDR2 SYDVKM. Trimming removed 2 bases at V and 3 bases at J, with 13 bases between. The CDR3 DNA sequence: TGTGCCAGCAGTTTAAGGGGGATCCTCGACACTGAAGCTTTCTTT. This encodes CASSLRGILDTEAFF.

This sequence joins TRBV29-1 and TRBJ1-2; D uncertain. CDR3 length equals 14 residues. Trimming shortened V by 3 bases and J by 5 bases, and 16 bases separated the two germline ends. Looked up from germline, CDR1 is SQVTM and CDR2 is ANQGSEA. CDR3 coding DNA: TGCAGCGTTGATGATACGGACGGATTGTATGGCTACACCTTC. This sequence encodes CSVDDTDGLYGYTF. The full variable domain, with the rest looked up from reference TRBV29-1 and TRBJ1-2, is SAVISQKPSRDICQRGTSLTIQCQVDSQVTMMFWYRQQPGQSLTLIATANQGSEATYESGFVIDKFPISRPNLTFSTLTVSNMSPEDSSIYLCSVDDTDGLYGYTFGSGTRLTVV.

This chain uses TRBV19 with TRBJ1-1; maybe TRBD1 (5 bases). CDR3 length equals 15 residues. Trimming shortened V by 5 bases and J by 5 bases, and 18 bases separated the two germline ends. CDR1 is LNHDA, CDR2 SQIVND, per germline (reference sequence). CDR3 loop: CASSWAGEGVTEAFF. The CDR3 coding sequence is TGTGCCAGTAGTTGGGCAGGAGAAGGGGTAACTGAAGCTTTCTTT.

Written as DNA, the CDR3 is TGTGCCACCAGCCGGGCGGGGGGCGCGAGAACTGAAGCTTTCTTT. This sequence encodes CATSRAGGARTEAFF. This chain links TRBV15 with TRBJ1-1; tentative D call: TRBD1 (6 bases). The V end was cut by 5 bases, the J end by 5 bases, with 18 bases between. The CDR3 runs to 15 residues. Germline assignment: CDR1 LNHNV and CDR2 YYDKDF (reference sequence).

About this clone itself: Other DNA sequences in the sample encode the same CDR3. The chain joins TRBV29-1 to TRBJ2-7; unclear D gene. Trimming removed 5 bases at V and 6 bases at J, with 8 bases between. The CDR3 is 10 amino acids. Germline CDR1 SQVTM, CDR2 ANQGSEA. Written as DNA, the CDR3 is TGCAGCGTTCTGGGTTCCGAGCAGTACTTC. Protein product: CSVLGSEQYF.

This chain links TRBV4-1 with TRBJ1-2, with D uncertain. CDR1 is MGHRA, CDR2 YSYEKL, per germline. V shed 0 bases and J shed 2 bases, with 13 bases lying between them. The CDR3 runs to 16 residues. The DNA of the CDR3 is TGCGCCAGCAGCCAAGATGGTACTGATTTAAACTATGGCTACACCTTC. Protein sequence: CASSQDGTDLNYGYTF.

CDR3 amino acids: CASSLVGQLSSGNTIYF. CDR3 sequence (DNA): TGTGCCAGCAGCTTAGTGGGACAGTTGTCTTCTGGAAACACCATATATTTT. The chain links TRBV7-9 to TRBJ1-3; 7 nucleotides match TRBD1. With 1 base clipped from V and 1 base from J, the junction kept 7 bases outside the gene matches. CDR1 is SEHNR, CDR2 FQNEAQ, per germline (reference sequence). The CDR3 extends over 17 amino acids.

The chain combines TRBV5-1 with TRBJ2-1; D might be TRBD1 (5 bases). The CDR3 contains 13 residues. Germline assignment: CDR1 SGHRS and CDR2 YFSETQ. Trimming shortened V by 4 bases and J by 10 bases, and 15 bases separated the two germline ends. The CDR3 region is CASSVTSYREQFF. The CDR3 region has the DNA TGCGCCAGCAGCGTCACCAGTTACAGGGAGCAGTTCTTC.

As regards this clone: The same CDR3 arises from other DNA sequences in this sample as well. The gene calls are TRBV9 and TRBJ1-1; 9 nucleotides match TRBD1. The CDR3 extends over 13 amino acids. Losses at the gene ends were 2 bases for V and 7 bases for J; bases not matched to a gene: 3. Germline CDR1 reads SGDLS; CDR2 reads YYNGEE. The DNA of the CDR3 is TGTGCCAGCAGCGTCGGGACAGGGAGTGAAGCTTTCTTT. As protein: CASSVGTGSEAFF. Filled out from reference TRBV9 and TRBJ1-1, the complete variable domain reads DSGVTQTPKHLITATGQRVTLRCSPRSGDLSVYWYQQSLDQGLQFLIQYYNGEERAKGNILERFSAQQFPDLHSELNLSSLELGDSALYFCASSVGTGSEAFFGQGTRLTVV.

The V and J genes are TRBV28 and TRBJ1-5; weak D call: TRBD1 (6 bases). The CDR3 has 15 residues. Germline assignment: CDR1 MDHEN and CDR2 SYDVKM. Trimming took 2 bases from V and 2 from J, leaving 10 bases between them. Here the CDR3 DNA reads TGTGCCAGCAGTTTAAGGGGGGACGGCAATCAGCCCCAGCATTTT. Its protein product is CASSLRGDGNQPQHF.

V and J are TRBV5-6 and TRBJ1-2, with 7 bases matching TRBD1. V shed 0 bases, J shed 8 bases, and the junction held 4 bases outside the gene matches. The germline CDR1 and CDR2 sequences are SGHDT and YYEEEE. The CDR3 length is 13 residues. The CDR3 sequence: CASSLVQGLGYTF. CDR3 sequence (DNA): TGTGCCAGCAGCTTGGTACAGGGGCTAGGCTACACCTTC.